This TCR beta chain stems from a study of cytomegalovirus exposure and HLA in healthy donors. Study observations and caveats: Follow-up analysis later connected one missense variant in DCLRE1C with trimming of TCR beta V- and J-genes. CMV antigen specificity was confirmed in vitro for a few CMV-associated chains.

V shed 9 bases and J shed 1 base, with 14 bases lying between them. This CDR3 has 15 amino acids. Germline CDR1 SGHDT, CDR2 YYEEEE. The PCR ran on 60 Vbeta and 13 Jbeta primers. The authors' processing: An analysis that came later counted 80 million or so unique TCR beta chains, approximately 10 million shared. Sequencing used immunoSEQ multiplex PCR; TCRdb keeps in-frame clones, though not all of them. The D gene and trimming were derived from the DNA, and the V and J assignments and clone size from that table. The sample consists of more than 80,000 clones, 80% to 90% of them appearing once. A note on this clone: No antigen is known for it.

The V call is TRBV5-6, the J call TRBJ2-6, with a tentative D call TRBD1 (5 bases). This TCR derives from a man aged 50 to 60 in good health and CMV-seronegative. Sequencing input: PBMCs. The chain's CDR3 is CATRVAISGANVLTF. The CDR3 nucleotides are TGTGCCACCAGGGTTGCGATTTCTGGGGCCAACGTCCTGACTTTC.